This T cell receptor beta chain was sequenced in a study of T cells in Graves' hyperthyroidism and ophthalmopathy. Findings of the study overall: A median about 6 months before onset, the model predicted ophthalmopathy. Blood also contained most expanded thyroid clonotypes above 0.001. Separating ophthalmopathy from stable hyperthyroidism was achieved by a 13 V-J model.

With 1 base removed from V and 2 bases from J, the gap between germline ends came to 5 bases. Germline CDR1 is SNHLY and CDR2 is FYNNEI. The CDR3 length is 13 residues. Diagnoses rested on clinical symptoms, serum thyroxine and TRAb, thyroid ultrasound and orbital computed tomography. Amplified TCR beta CDR3 regions derived from RNA transcripts. An initial round of RT-PCR targeting the TCR CDR3 relied on the HTBI primer set. MiXCR, applied by TCRdb to the multiplex PCR reads, yields one record per CDR3 protein. This table has around 690,000 distinct CDR3 sequences, around 15% appearing once. There are a few counts of this clonotype. Its cognate antigen is unknown.

The sample was blood. The sequence was obtained from a man aged 50 to 60 with Graves' hyperthyroidism. The chain carries TRBV2 and TRBJ1-2; D gene unclear. The CDR3 region has the DNA TGTGCCAGCAGTGAAGGGTGGAACTATGGCTACACCTTC. This encodes CASSEGWNYGYTF.